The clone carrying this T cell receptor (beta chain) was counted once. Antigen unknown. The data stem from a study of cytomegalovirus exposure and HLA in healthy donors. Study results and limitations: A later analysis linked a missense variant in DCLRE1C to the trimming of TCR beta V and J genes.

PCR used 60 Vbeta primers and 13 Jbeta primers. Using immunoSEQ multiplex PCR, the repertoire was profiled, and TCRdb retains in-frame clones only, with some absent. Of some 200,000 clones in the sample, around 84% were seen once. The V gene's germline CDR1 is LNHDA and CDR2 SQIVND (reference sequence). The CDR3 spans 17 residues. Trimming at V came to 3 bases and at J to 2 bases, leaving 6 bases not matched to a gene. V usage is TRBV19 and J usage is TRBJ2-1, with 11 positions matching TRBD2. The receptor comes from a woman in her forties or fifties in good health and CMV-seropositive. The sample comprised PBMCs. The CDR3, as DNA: TGTGCCAGTAGTATGTCAGGACTAGCGGGCACCTACAATGAGCAGTTCTTC. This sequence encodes CASSMSGLAGTYNEQFF.